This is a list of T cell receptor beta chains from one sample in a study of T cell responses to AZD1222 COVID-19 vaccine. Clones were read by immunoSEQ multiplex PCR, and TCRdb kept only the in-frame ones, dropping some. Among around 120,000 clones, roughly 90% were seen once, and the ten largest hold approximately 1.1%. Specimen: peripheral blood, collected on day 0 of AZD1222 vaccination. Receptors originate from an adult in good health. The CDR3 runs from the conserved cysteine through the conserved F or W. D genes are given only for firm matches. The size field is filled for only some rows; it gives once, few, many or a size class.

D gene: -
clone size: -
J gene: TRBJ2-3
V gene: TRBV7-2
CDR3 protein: CASSFQGPDTQYF
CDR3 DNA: TGTGCCAGCAGCTTTCAGGGCCCAGATACGCAGTATTTT

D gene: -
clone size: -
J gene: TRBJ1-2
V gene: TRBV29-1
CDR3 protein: CSVADLGHGYTF
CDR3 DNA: TGCAGCGTTGCGGACTTGGGGCATGGCTACACCTTC

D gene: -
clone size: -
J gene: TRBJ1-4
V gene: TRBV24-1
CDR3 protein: CATSDLRGANEKLFF
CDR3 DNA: TGTGCCACCAGTGATTTGCGAGGGGCTAATGAAAAACTGTTTTTT

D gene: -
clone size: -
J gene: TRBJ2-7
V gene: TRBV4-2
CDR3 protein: CASSPGEQYF
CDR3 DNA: TGTGCCAGCAGCCCCGGTGAGCAGTACTTC

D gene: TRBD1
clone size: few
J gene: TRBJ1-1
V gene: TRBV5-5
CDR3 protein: CASSLVTGDAEAFF
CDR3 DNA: TGTGCCAGCAGCTTGGTGACAGGGGACGCTGAAGCTTTCTTT

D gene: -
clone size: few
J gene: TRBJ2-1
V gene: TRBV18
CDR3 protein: CASSLRTNEQFF
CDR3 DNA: TGTGCCAGCTCGCTCAGGACCAATGAGCAGTTCTTC

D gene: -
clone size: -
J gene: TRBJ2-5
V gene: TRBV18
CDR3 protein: CASSPRTVEETQYF
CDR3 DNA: TGTGCCAGCTCACCTAGGACGGTGGAGGAGACCCAGTACTTC

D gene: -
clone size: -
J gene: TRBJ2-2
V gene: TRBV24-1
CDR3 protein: CATSDLHVRAAGELFF
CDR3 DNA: TGTGCCACCAGTGATTTGCACGTCAGGGCGGCGGGGGAGCTGTTTTTT

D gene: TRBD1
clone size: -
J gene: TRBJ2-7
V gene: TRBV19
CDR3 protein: CASSWTGGGYEQYF
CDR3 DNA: TGTGCCAGTAGTTGGACAGGGGGTGGCTACGAGCAGTACTTC

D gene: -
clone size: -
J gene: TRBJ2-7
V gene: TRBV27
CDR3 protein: CASAFSGHSYEQYF
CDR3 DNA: TGTGCCAGCGCGTTCTCAGGGCACTCCTACGAGCAGTACTTC

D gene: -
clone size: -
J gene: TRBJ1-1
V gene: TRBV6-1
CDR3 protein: CASSERGDTEAFF
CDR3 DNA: TGTGCCAGCAGTGAACGGGGGGACACTGAAGCTTTCTTT

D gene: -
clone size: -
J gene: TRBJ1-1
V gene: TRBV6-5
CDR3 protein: CASSNTGNTEAFF
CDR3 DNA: TGTGCCAGCAGTAATACAGGGAACACTGAAGCTTTCTTT

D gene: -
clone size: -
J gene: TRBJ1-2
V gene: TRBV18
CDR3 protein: CASSPRGAGSIANYGYTF
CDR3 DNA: TGTGCCAGCTCACCACGTGGAGCGGGATCCATAGCTAACTATGGCTACACCTTC

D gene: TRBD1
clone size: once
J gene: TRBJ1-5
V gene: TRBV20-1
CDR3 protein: CSASGIGGQYSNQPQHF
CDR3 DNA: TGCAGTGCTAGTGGGATCGGGGGACAGTATAGCAATCAGCCCCAGCATTTT

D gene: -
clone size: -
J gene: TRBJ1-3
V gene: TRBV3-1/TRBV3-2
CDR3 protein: CASSQGVRYTVSGNTIYF
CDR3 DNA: TGTGCCAGCAGCCAAGGGGTTCGGTATACCGTCTCTGGAAACACCATATATTTT